These 13 T cell receptor beta chains share one sample of origin, sequenced in a study of early T cells in non-severe SARS-CoV-2 infection. TCRdb used MiXCR to reprocess the 5' RACE reads, holding one entry per CDR3 protein. The repertoire has some 49,000 distinct CDR3 sequences, under 8.5% of them found once; the top ten carry roughly 4.2%. Input material: whole blood. The receptors were gathered from an adult who was a healthcare worker with PCR-confirmed SARS-CoV-2 infection or an uninfected control (not recorded which).

This chain uses TRBV29-1 with TRBJ2-5; weak D call: TRBD1 (6 bases). The germline V gene has CDR1 SQVTM and CDR2 ANQGSEA. This CDR3 has 14 residues. The V end was cut by 2 bases, the J end by 4 bases, with 14 bases between. The CDR3 nucleotides read TGCAGCGTTGAAACTCGGGACACCGGAGAGACCCAGTACTTC. Residues: CSVETRDTGETQYF.

V and J are TRBV7-2 and TRBJ2-3, with 9 bases fitting TRBD2. The germline V gene has CDR1 SGHTA and CDR2 FQGNSA. There are 16 residues in the CDR3. Trimming took 2 bases from V and 4 from J; bases not matched to a gene: 7. The CDR3 coding sequence is TGTGCCAGCAGCTTATTTGGCGGGGGGGTCGCAGATACGCAGTATTTT. It encodes CASSLFGGGVADTQYF.

The table lists this clonotype with many counts. The rearrangement links TRBV2 to TRBJ2-1; D gene uncertain. This CDR3 contains 14 residues. V was shortened by 8 bases and J by 6 bases, with 17 bases between the two germline ends. Germline CDR1 is SNHLY and CDR2 is FYNNEI. CDR3 coding DNA: TGTGCCAGCCTACACACTTGGCTCCGCAATGAGCAGTTCTTC. This gives the protein CASLHTWLRNEQFF. The entire variable domain, with the rest obtained from reference TRBV2 and TRBJ2-1, is as follows: EPEVTQTPSHQVTQMGQEVILRCVPISNHLYFYWYRQILGQKVEFLVSFYNNEISEKSEIFDDQFSVERPDGSNFTLKIRSTKLEDSAMYFCASLHTWLRNEQFFGPGTRLTVL.

This clonotype was counted only a few times. The chain combines TRBV6-5 with TRBJ2-7; D is unresolved. The germline V gene encodes CDR1 MNHEY and CDR2 SVGAGI. The CDR3 is made up of 12 amino acids. Trimming removed 6 bases at V and 6 bases at J, with 12 bases between. The CDR3 DNA follows: TGTGCCAGCAGCTTGTACACTGGCGAGCAGTACTTC. This translates into CASSLYTGEQYF.

This clonotype was observed at least ten times. The DNA for the CDR3 is TGTGCCAGCTCACCTAATAATCCAGGGTACACTGAAGCTTTCTTT. Translation gives CASSPNNPGYTEAFF. The rearrangement uses TRBV18 and TRBJ1-1; tentatively, D is TRBD1 (5 bases). The CDR3 has 15 residues. V gave up 3 bases and J gave up 3 bases, with 14 bases separating them. The germline CDR1 and CDR2 sequences are KGHSH and LQKENI.

In its sample, this clonotype was seen a few times. The chain combines TRBV12-5 with TRBJ2-1; D is unresolved. V lost 3 bases, J lost 8 bases, and 8 bases lay in between. The germline CDR1 and CDR2 sequences are LGHNT and FRNRAP. The CDR3 has 12 amino acids. The CDR3 sequence is CASGFSIDEQFF. The CDR3 region has the DNA TGTGCTAGTGGTTTTTCGATCGATGAGCAGTTCTTC.

Only a few counts were recorded for this clonotype. The V and J genes are TRBV9 and TRBJ1-2; D uncertain. The CDR3 sequence is 12 residues long. The V gene lost 1 base and the J gene lost 4 bases, with 5 bases spanning the gap. Germline lookup yields CDR1 SGDLS and CDR2 YYNGEE. The CDR3 here is CASSVQRYGYTF. The CDR3 bases are TGTGCCAGCAGCGTACAGCGCTATGGCTACACCTTC.

In this sample, this clonotype turned up a few times. The chain joins TRBV7-8 to TRBJ2-2, with 8 bases identical to TRBD1. Germline V gene lookup returns CDR1 SGHVS and CDR2 FQNEAQ. The CDR3 length is 15 residues. Trimming removed 5 bases from V and 3 bases from J; junction bases left unmatched: 5. In DNA, the CDR3 is TGTGCCAGCAGCACGGACAGGGCGGACACCGGGGAGCTGTTTTTT. It specifies CASSTDRADTGELFF. Together with reference TRBV7-8 and TRBJ2-2, the CDR3 gives the full variable domain: GAGVSQSPRYKVAKRGQDVALRCDPISGHVSLFWYQQALGQGPEFLTYFQNEAQLDKSGLPSDRFFAERPEGSVSTLKIQRTQQEDSAVYLCASSTDRADTGELFFGEGSRLTVL.

V gene TRBV6-1 combines with J gene TRBJ1-4, with 7 nucleotides matching TRBD1. V lost 6 bases and J lost 5; bases outside the gene matches: 9. Germline assignment: CDR1 MNHNS and CDR2 SASEGT. The CDR3 is 15 amino acids. Here the CDR3 DNA reads TGTGCCAGCAGGAACTTCCGGGACAGAAATGAAAAACTGTTTTTT. This gives the protein CASRNFRDRNEKLFF.

The chain uses TRBV12-3 or TRBV12-4 and TRBJ2-1; TRBD1 agrees at 7 bases. The ends lost 7 bases at V and 6 bases at J; junction bases unmatched: 12. CDR3 length: 15 amino acids. CDR3 amino acids: CASTVSPGTANEQFF. In DNA, the CDR3 is TGTGCCAGCACTGTTTCTCCGGGGACAGCCAATGAGCAGTTCTTC.

In this sample, this clonotype turned up a few times. The CDR3 DNA sequence: TGTGCCAGCAGTGAACGGGGGGCGATAAACAATGAGCAGTTCTTC. This encodes CASSERGAINNEQFF. The V and J genes are TRBV2 and TRBJ2-1; D may be TRBD2 (7 bases). The CDR3 consists of 15 residues. Germline CDR1 and CDR2: SNHLY and FYNNEI. The V gene lost 2 bases and the J gene lost 5 bases, with 13 bases spanning the gap.

The V gene is TRBV6-6, the J gene TRBJ2-4; D remains ambiguous. CDR3 size: 14 residues. Germline CDR1 and CDR2: MNHNY and SVGAGI (reference sequence). Trimming cost V 10 bases and J 0 bases, with 13 bases left between them. The CDR3 DNA is TGTGCCATCGGACCTATTTTAGCCAAAAACATTCAGTACTTC. Encoded protein: CAIGPILAKNIQYF.

The chain is built from TRBV25-1 and TRBJ2-7; D is undetermined. V was cut by 3 bases and J by 3 bases, with 9 bases left in between. Germline-derived CDR1 and CDR2 are MGHDK and SYGVNS. This CDR3 contains 13 residues. CDR3 bases: TGTGCCAGCAGTGATCGGTTTCGCTACGAGCAGTACTTC. Protein: CASSDRFRYEQYF.